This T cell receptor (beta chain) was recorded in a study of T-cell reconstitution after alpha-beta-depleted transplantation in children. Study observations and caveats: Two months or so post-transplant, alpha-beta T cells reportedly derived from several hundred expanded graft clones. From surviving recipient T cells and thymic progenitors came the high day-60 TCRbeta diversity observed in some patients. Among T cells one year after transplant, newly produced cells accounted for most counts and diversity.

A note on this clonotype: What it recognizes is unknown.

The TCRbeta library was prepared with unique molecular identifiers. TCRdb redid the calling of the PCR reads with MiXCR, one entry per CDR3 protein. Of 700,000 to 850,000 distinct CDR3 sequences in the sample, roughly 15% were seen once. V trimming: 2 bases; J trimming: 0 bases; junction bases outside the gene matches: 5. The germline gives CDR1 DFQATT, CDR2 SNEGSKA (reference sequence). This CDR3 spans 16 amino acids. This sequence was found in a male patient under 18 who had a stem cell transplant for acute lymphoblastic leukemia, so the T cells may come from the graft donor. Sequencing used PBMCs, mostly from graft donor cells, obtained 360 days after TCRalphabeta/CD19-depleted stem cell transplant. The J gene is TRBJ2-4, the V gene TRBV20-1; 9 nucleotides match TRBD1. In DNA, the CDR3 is TGCAGTGCTAGAAGCGGACAGGGGTTAGCCAAAAACATTCAGTACTTC. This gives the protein CSARSGQGLAKNIQYF.